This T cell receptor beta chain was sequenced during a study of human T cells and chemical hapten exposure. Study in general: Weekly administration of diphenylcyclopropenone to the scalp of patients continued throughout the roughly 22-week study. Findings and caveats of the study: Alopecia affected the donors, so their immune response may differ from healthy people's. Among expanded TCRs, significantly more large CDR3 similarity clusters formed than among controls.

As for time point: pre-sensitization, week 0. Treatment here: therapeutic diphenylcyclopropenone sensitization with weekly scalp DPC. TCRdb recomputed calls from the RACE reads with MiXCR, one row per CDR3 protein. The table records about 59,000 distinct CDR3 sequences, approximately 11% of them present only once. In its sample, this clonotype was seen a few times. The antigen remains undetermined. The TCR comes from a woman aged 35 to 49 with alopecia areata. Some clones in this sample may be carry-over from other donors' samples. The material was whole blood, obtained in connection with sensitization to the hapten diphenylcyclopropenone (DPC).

The CDR3 region is CASSLASAVAYEQYF. In nucleotides, the CDR3 is TGTGCCAGCAGCTTAGCCTCAGCGGTCGCCTACGAGCAGTACTTC. J is TRBJ2-7 and V is TRBV7-9, with TRBD2 as a possible D gene (5 bases). CDR1 and CDR2 from the germline V gene are SEHNR and FQNEAQ (reference sequence). V dropped 0 bases and J dropped 2 bases, with 11 bases sitting between them. This CDR3 is built from 15 residues.